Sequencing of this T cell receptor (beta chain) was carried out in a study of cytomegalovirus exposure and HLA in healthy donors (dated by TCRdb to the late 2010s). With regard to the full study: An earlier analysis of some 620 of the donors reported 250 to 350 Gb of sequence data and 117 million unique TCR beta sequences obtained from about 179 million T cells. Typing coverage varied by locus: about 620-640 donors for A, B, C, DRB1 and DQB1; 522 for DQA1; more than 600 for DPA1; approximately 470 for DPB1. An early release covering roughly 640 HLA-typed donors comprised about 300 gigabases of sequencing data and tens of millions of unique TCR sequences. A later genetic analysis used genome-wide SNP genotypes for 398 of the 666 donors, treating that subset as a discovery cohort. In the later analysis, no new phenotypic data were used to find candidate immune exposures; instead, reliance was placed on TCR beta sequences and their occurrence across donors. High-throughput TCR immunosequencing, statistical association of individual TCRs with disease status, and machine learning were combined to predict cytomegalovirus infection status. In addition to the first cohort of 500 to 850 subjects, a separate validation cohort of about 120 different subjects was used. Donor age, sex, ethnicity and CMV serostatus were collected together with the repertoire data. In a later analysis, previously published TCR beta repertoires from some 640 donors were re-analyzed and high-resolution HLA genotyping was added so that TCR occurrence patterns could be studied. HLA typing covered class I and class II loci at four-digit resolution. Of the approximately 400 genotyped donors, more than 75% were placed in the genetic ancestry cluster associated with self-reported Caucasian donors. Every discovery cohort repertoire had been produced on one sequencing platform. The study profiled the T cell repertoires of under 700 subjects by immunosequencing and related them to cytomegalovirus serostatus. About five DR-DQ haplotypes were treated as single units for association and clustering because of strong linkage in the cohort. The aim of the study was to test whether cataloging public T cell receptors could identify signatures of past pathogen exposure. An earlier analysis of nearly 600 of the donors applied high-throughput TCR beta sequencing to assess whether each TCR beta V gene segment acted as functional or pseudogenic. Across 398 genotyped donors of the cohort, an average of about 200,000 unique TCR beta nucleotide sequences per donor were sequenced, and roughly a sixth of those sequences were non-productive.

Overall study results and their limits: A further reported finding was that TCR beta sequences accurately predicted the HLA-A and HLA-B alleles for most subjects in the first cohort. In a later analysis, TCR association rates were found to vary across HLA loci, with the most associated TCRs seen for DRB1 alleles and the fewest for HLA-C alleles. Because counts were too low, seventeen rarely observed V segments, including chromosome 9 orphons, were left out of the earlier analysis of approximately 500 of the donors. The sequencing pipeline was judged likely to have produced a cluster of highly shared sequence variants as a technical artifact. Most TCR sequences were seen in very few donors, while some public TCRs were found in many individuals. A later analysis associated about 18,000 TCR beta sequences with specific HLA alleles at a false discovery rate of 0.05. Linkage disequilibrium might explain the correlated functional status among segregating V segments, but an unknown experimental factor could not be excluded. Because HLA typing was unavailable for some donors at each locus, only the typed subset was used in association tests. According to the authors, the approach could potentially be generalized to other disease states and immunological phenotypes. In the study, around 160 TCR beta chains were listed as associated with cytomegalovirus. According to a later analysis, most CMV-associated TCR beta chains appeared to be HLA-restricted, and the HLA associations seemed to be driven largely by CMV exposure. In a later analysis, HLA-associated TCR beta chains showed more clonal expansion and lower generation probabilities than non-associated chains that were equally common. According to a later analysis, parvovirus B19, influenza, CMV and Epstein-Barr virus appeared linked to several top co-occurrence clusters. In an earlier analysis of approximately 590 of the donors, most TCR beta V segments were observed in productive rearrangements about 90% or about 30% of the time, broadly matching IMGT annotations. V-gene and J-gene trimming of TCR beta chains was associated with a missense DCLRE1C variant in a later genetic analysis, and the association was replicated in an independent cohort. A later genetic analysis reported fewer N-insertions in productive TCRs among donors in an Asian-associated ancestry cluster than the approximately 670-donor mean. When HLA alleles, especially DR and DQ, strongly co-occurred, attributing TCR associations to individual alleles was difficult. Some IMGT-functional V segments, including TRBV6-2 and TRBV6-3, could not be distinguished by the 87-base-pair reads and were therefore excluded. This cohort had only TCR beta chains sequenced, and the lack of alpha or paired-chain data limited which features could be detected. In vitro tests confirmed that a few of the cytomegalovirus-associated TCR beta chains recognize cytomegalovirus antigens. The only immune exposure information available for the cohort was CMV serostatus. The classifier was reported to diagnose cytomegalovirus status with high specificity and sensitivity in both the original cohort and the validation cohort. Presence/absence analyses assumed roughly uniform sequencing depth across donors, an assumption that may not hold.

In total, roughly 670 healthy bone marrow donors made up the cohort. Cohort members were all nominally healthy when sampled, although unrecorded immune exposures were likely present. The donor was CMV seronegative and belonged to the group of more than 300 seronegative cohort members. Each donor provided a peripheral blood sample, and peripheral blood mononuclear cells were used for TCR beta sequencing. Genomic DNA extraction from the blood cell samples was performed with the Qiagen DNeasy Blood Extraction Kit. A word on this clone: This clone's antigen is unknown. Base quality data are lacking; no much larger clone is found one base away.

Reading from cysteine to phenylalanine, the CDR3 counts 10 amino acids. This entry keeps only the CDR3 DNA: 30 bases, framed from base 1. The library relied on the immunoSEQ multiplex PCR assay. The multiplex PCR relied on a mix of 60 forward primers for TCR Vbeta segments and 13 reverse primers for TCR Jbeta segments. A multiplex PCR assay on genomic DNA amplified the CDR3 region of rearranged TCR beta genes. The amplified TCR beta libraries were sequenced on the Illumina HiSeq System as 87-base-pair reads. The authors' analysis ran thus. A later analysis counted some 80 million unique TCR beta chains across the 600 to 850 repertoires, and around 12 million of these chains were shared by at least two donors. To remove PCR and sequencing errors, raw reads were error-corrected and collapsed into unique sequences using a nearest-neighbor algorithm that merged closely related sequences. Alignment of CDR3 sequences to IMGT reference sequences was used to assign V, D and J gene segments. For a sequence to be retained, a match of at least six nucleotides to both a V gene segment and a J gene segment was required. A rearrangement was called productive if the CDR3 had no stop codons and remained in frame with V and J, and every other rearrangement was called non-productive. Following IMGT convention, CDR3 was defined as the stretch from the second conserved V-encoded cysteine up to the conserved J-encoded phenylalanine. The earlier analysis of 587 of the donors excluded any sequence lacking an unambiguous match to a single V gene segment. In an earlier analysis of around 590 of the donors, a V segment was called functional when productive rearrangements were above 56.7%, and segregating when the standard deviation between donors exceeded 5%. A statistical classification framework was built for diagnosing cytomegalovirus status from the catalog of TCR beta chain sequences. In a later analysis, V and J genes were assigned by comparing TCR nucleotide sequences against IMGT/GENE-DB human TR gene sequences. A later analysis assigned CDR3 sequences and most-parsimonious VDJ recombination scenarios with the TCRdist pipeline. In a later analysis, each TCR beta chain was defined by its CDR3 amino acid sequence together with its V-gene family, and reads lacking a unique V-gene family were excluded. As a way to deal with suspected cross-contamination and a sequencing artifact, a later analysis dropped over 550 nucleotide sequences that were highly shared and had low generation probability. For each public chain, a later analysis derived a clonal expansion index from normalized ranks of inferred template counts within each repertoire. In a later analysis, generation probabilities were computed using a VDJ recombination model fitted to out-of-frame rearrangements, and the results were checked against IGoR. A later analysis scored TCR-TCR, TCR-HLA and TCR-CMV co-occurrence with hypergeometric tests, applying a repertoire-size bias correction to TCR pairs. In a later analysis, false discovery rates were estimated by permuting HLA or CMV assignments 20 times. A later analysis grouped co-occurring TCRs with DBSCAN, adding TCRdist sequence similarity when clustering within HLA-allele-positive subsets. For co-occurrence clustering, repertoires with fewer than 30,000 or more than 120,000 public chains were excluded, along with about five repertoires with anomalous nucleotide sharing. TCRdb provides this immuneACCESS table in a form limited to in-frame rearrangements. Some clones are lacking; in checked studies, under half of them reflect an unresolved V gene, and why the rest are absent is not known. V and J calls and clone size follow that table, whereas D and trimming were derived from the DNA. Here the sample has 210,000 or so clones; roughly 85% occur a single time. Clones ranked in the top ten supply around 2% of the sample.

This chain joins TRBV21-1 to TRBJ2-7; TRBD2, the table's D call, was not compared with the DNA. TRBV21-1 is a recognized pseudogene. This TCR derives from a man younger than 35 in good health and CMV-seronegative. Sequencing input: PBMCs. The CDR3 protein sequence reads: CASTHGEQYF. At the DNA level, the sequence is TGTGCCAGCACTCACGGCGAGCAGTACTTC.